The sample holds one count of the clone carrying this T cell receptor (beta chain). Its target is not known. The sample belongs to a study of cytomegalovirus exposure and HLA in healthy donors. General study results and limits: It was reportedly the case that the classifier diagnosed cytomegalovirus status with high specificity and sensitivity.

Using immunoSEQ multiplex PCR, the repertoire was profiled, and TCRdb retains in-frame clones only, with some absent. The sample carries under 150,000 clones, approximately 86% recorded once. With 6 bases clipped from V and 5 bases from J, the junction kept 12 bases outside the gene matches. The CDR3 spans 17 residues. Germline V gene data show CDR1 as MRHNA and CDR2 as SNTAGT. Sequenced sample: PBMCs. The V and J genes are TRBV6-4 and TRBJ2-7, with TRBD2 identical over 14 bases. The receptor was isolated from a woman aged 18-29 years in good health and CMV-seropositive. The DNA for the CDR3 is TGTGCCAGCAGGGCTCGGACTAGCGGGAGGTCCGCAGACGAGCAGTACTTC. Its translation: CASRARTSGRSADEQYF.